The source of this T cell receptor (beta chain) is a study of early T cells in non-severe SARS-CoV-2 infection. This clonotype was seen a few times. The CDR3 has 12 amino acids. Trimming shortened V by 3 bases and J by 2 bases, and 4 bases separated the two germline ends. Attachment of unique molecular identifiers to individual cDNA molecules was performed. TCRdb passed the 5' RACE reads through MiXCR, listing each CDR3 protein once. The data show tens of thousands of distinct CDR3 sequences, with 11% seen just once and less than 3% held by the top ten. The sequence was collected from an adult who was a healthcare worker with PCR-confirmed SARS-CoV-2 infection or an uninfected control (not recorded which). The chain uses TRBV12-3 or TRBV12-4 and TRBJ2-5; D is unclear. The material sequenced was whole blood, taken at baseline. CDR3 DNA sequence: TGTGCCAGCAGTTTCAGGCAAGAGACCCAGTACTTC. Translated: CASSFRQETQYF.